Each of the 18 T cell receptor beta chains below was sequenced from the same sample in a study of T cell repertoires in cytomegalovirus infection. TCRdb itself ran the reads through MiXCR, one entry per CDR3 protein. This table has 800,000 to 950,000 distinct CDR3 sequences, approximately 32% appearing once. For these TCRs, the target antigens are not known. The sequencing here drew on cultured CD8+ T cells from PBMCs, taken from culture after CMV antigen stimulation. The source is a human donor in good health (CMV status not recorded). Some clones in this sample may be carry-over from other donors' samples.

This chain connects TRBV2 to TRBJ2-3; 15 nucleotides align to TRBD2. This CDR3 is 17 amino acids long. From germline, CDR1 is SNHLY and CDR2 FYNNEI. With 4 bases clipped from V and 2 bases from J, the junction kept 4 bases outside the gene matches. The CDR3 nucleotides read TGTGCCAGCAGTGGGACTAGCGGGGGGGCCGACACAGATACGCAGTATTTT. As protein: CASSGTSGGADTDTQYF. The full variable domain, in which reference TRBV2 and TRBJ2-3 provide the parts outside the CDR3, is EPEVTQTPSHQVTQMGQEVILRCVPISNHLYFYWYRQILGQKVEFLVSFYNNEISEKSEIFDDQFSVERPDGSNFTLKIRSTKLEDSAMYFCASSGTSGGADTDTQYFGPGTRLTVL.

This clonotype was counted ten times or more. The chain carries TRBV6-6 and TRBJ1-5; 7 bases align to TRBD1. The V and J ends lost 4 bases and 0 bases, in that order; junction bases with no gene match: 3. This CDR3 contains 15 residues. From germline, CDR1 is MNHNY and CDR2 SVGAGI (reference sequence). CDR3 loop: CASSLDRNSNQPQHF. The DNA for the CDR3 is TGTGCCAGCAGTTTGGACAGGAATAGCAATCAGCCCCAGCATTTT.

This clonotype was counted many times. The J gene is TRBJ1-2, the V gene TRBV7-6; D uncertain. CDR1 SGHVS and CDR2 FNYEAQ come from the germline V gene. V lost 1 base and J 5 bases, leaving 11 bases between the germline ends. The CDR3 length is 14 residues. The CDR3 loop is CASSLGSGIYGYTF. CDR3 DNA sequence: TGTGCCAGCAGCTTAGGATCGGGGATATATGGCTACACCTTC.

The chain links TRBV19 to TRBJ2-2; the D gene is possibly TRBD1 (5 bases). The germline V gene encodes CDR1 LNHDA and CDR2 SQIVND (reference sequence). The germline V and J ends were trimmed by 7 bases and 5 bases, with 17 bases remaining between them. This CDR3 region has 15 residues. The CDR3 is CASIPLGAWTGELFF. The CDR3 nucleotides are TGTGCCAGTATACCCCTTGGGGCCTGGACCGGGGAGCTGTTTTTT.

V and J are TRBV6-6 and TRBJ2-7, with 7 positions matching TRBD1. This CDR3 has 11 residues. CDR1 is MNHNY, CDR2 SVGAGI, per germline (reference sequence). Unmatched junction bases numbered 2, after V lost 5 bases and J lost 7 bases. The CDR3 sequence: CASSTGEEQYF. CDR3 bases: TGTGCCAGCAGTACAGGGGAAGAGCAGTACTTC.

This clonotype was recorded once. The rearrangement uses TRBV29-1 and TRBJ2-1; 8 nucleotides line up with TRBD1. This CDR3 contains 12 residues. Trimming at V came to 5 bases and at J to 6 bases, leaving 3 bases not matched to a gene. Per the germline V gene, CDR1 is SQVTM and CDR2 is ANQGSEA. CDR3 sequence reads: CSVTGGRNEQFF. The CDR3 nucleotides read TGCAGCGTTACAGGGGGTCGCAATGAGCAGTTCTTC.

The chain is built from TRBV5-1 and TRBJ2-1; no definite D call. The CDR3 is made up of 15 amino acids. Germline V gene data show CDR1 as SGHRS and CDR2 as YFSETQ. The V gene lost 0 bases and the J gene lost 0 bases, with 7 bases spanning the gap. In DNA, the CDR3 is TGCGCCAGCAGCTTGGGTGCTCGCTCCTACAATGAGCAGTTCTTC. This encodes CASSLGARSYNEQFF.

This chain links TRBV6-5 with TRBJ2-7; 7 bases agree with TRBD1. V dropped 4 bases and J dropped 3; count of bases not matched to a gene: 3. Looked up from germline, CDR1 is MNHEY and CDR2 is SVGAGI. There are 13 residues in the CDR3. CDR3 in amino acids: CASSLRGRYEQYV. In DNA form, the CDR3 reads TGTGCCAGCAGTTTAAGGGGGCGCTACGAGCAGTACGTC.

This clonotype was seen ten or more times. The rearrangement links TRBV7-6 to TRBJ1-3, with D maybe TRBD1 (5 bases). Germline CDR1 and CDR2: SGHVS and FNYEAQ. V was trimmed by 3 bases and J by 1 base, leaving 16 bases between them. The CDR3 loop spans 17 amino acids. The CDR3: CASSLSPGTPSGNTIYF. CDR3 DNA: TGTGCCAGCAGCTTGTCCCCCGGGACGCCTTCTGGAAACACCATATATTTT.

The sample holds a few counts of this clonotype. The chain recombines TRBV10-3 with TRBJ1-5, with TRBD1 matching 9 bases. The CDR3 sequence is 15 residues long. The germline gives CDR1 ENHRY, CDR2 SYGVKD. The J segment lost 6 bases and the V segment lost 2 bases, leaving 5 bases of the junction unmatched. CDR3 sequence reads: CAISETGQGSQPQHF. As DNA, the CDR3 is TGTGCCATCAGTGAGACTGGACAGGGGAGTCAGCCCCAGCATTTT.

This clonotype has more than one count but fewer than ten. The chain recombines TRBV4-3 with TRBJ2-2; TRBD2 matches 8 bases. The CDR3 is 15 residues long. The J segment lost 4 bases and the V segment lost 6 bases, leaving 7 bases of the junction unmatched. The germline gives CDR1 LGHNA, CDR2 YSLEER. For the CDR3, the DNA is TGCGCCAGCAGTCCGGGGGGGCCGGCCACCGGGGAGCTGTTTTTT. The encoded protein is CASSPGGPATGELFF.

This clonotype came up many times. The chain joins TRBV7-2 to TRBJ2-7; no clear D. CDR3 length equals 11 residues. Germline CDR1 reads SGHTA; CDR2 reads FQGNSA. Between the trimmed V and J ends, which lost 5 bases and 7 bases, there was a span of 9 bases. The CDR3 here is CASSLPSEQYV. CDR3 DNA: TGTGCCAGCAGCCTCCCCTCGGAGCAGTACGTC.

This chain's CDR3 is CASSDLPYEQYF. The CDR3 region has the DNA TGTGCCAGCAGTGACCTTCCCTACGAGCAGTACTTC. The V and J genes are TRBV2 and TRBJ2-7; D not certain. The CDR3 spans 12 residues. Between the trimmed V and J ends, which lost 3 bases and 2 bases, there was a span of 5 bases. From germline, CDR1 is SNHLY and CDR2 FYNNEI. The entire variable domain, with the rest obtained from reference TRBV2 and TRBJ2-7, is as follows: EPEVTQTPSHQVTQMGQEVILRCVPISNHLYFYWYRQILGQKVEFLVSFYNNEISEKSEIFDDQFSVERPDGSNFTLKIRSTKLEDSAMYFCASSDLPYEQYFGPGTRLTVT.

Only a few counts were recorded for this clonotype. The V gene is TRBV7-9, the J gene TRBJ1-1; 7 bases map to TRBD1. This CDR3 comprises 16 residues. Germline CDR1 and CDR2: SEHNR and FQNEAQ (reference sequence). The V and J ends lost 3 bases and 4 bases, in that order; junction bases with no gene match: 11. The DNA for the CDR3 is TGTGCCAGCAGCTTCTCTAGGGGGCGGTTGAGCACTGAAGCTTTCTTT. It is translated as CASSFSRGRLSTEAFF.

The rearrangement joins TRBV7-9 to TRBJ2-6; 13 nucleotides match TRBD2. This CDR3 has 19 residues. The J segment lost 0 bases and the V segment lost 4 bases, leaving 6 bases of the junction unmatched. Germline loops: CDR1 SEHNR, CDR2 FQNEAQ (reference sequence). The CDR3 reads CASSSWTSGGDSGANVLTF. The DNA of the CDR3 is TGTGCCAGCAGCTCCTGGACTAGCGGGGGCGACTCTGGGGCCAACGTCCTGACTTTC.

This clonotype appeared a few times. V usage is TRBV5-1 and J usage is TRBJ1-3; 9 bases align to TRBD1. Trimming took 1 base from V and 2 from J; bases not matched to a gene: 4. Per the germline V gene, CDR1 is SGHRS and CDR2 is YFSETQ. CDR3 length: 16 residues. CDR3 nucleotide sequence: TGCGCCAGCAGCTTGACCGGGACAGGGACTGGAAACACCATATATTTT. Translating it yields CASSLTGTGTGNTIYF. Filled out from reference TRBV5-1 and TRBJ1-3, the complete variable domain reads KAGVTQTPRYLIKTRGQQVTLSCSPISGHRSVSWYQQTPGQGLQFLFEYFSETQRNKGNFPGRFSGRQFSNSRSEMNVSTLELGDSALYLCASSLTGTGTGNTIYFGEGSWLTVV.

In this sample, this clonotype turned up a few times. The chain couples TRBV10-3 to TRBJ2-6, with 10 bases lining up with TRBD1. The germline gives CDR1 ENHRY, CDR2 SYGVKD. CDR3 length equals 20 residues. The ends lost 6 bases at V and 0 bases at J; junction bases unmatched: 14. CDR3 protein: CAISVGTGAFPTSGANVLTF. The DNA of the CDR3 is TGTGCCATCAGCGTCGGGACAGGGGCCTTTCCGACCTCTGGGGCCAACGTCCTGACTTTC.

This clonotype showed up many times. The chain links TRBV12-3 or TRBV12-4 to TRBJ1-4; weak D call: TRBD1 (6 bases). The CDR3 length is 14 residues. V shed 3 bases and J shed 7 bases, with 12 bases lying between them. This CDR3 reads CASSFGGGSEKLFF. The CDR3 nucleotides are TGTGCCAGCAGTTTCGGGGGGGGCTCTGAAAAACTGTTTTTT.